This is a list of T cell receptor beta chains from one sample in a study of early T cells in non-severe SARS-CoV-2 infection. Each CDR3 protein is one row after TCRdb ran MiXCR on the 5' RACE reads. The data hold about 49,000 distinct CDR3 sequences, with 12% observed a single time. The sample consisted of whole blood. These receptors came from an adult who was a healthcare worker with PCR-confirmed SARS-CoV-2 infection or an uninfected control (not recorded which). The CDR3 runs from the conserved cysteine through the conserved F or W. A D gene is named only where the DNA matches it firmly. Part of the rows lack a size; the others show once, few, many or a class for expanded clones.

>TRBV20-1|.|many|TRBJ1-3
CSAGVGGNTIYF
TGCAGTGCAGGGGTTGGTGGAAACACCATATATTTT
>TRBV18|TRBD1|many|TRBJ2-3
CASTRTGVESTQYF
TGTGCCAGCACCAGGACAGGGGTCGAGAGTACGCAGTATTTT
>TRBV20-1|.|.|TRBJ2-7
CSAPGFLSSYEQYF
TGCAGTGCCCCGGGATTTCTTAGCTCCTACGAGCAGTACTTC
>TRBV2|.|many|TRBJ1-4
CANGGTLNEKLFF
TGTGCCAACGGGGGAACACTAAATGAAAAACTGTTTTTT
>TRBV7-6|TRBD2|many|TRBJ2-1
CASSPGLAPYNEQFF
TGTGCCAGCAGCCCTGGACTAGCGCCCTACAATGAGCAGTTCTTC
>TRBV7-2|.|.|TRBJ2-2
CASSSRTVLNTGELFF
TGTGCCAGCAGCTCCAGGACAGTCCTGAACACCGGGGAGCTGTTTTTT
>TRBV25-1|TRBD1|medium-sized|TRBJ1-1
CASRATDRVNTEAFF
TGTGCCAGCAGGGCTACGGACAGGGTGAACACTGAAGCTTTCTTT
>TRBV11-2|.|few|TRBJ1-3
CASSFQGSSGNTIYF
TGTGCCAGCAGCTTCCAGGGAAGTTCTGGAAACACCATATATTTT
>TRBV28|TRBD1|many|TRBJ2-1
CASSFPGQGRVNEQFF
TGTGCCAGCAGTTTCCCCGGACAGGGGAGGGTCAATGAGCAGTTCTTC
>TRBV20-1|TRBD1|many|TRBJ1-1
CSARGTGTMNTEAFF
TGCAGTGCTAGGGGGACAGGGACAATGAACACTGAAGCTTTCTTT
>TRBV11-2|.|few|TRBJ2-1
CASSARDIYNEQFF
TGTGCCAGCAGCGCAAGGGACATATACAATGAGCAGTTCTTC